This passage covers 26 T cell receptor beta chains from one sample sequenced in a study of CD8 T cells in ankylosing spondylitis. TCRdb reprocessed the 5' RACE reads with MiXCR, giving one entry per CDR3 protein. The sample lists 750,000 to 850,000 distinct CDR3 sequences, around 11% occurring once. Their antigens remain unidentified. Study-wide points: What appeared characteristic of ankylosing spondylitis blood was a TCR beta motif of about eight highly homologous variants.

Sequencing used blood, either unsorted or a sorted T cell fraction (not recorded which). The receptors originated from a male donor with ankylosing spondylitis.

This clonotype was detected many times. V and J are TRBV4-3 and TRBJ2-3; D is perhaps TRBD2 (6 bases). The CDR3 has 14 residues. Germline CDR1 reads LGHNA; CDR2 reads YSLEER. V shed 0 bases and J shed 5 bases, with 9 bases lying between them. The DNA for the CDR3 is TGCGCCAGCAGCCAAGATCGGGGAGGAGATACGCAGTATTTT. It is translated as CASSQDRGGDTQYF.

The table lists this clonotype with a few counts. This chain links TRBV7-8 with TRBJ1-1, with D possibly matching TRBD1 (5 bases). Trimming shortened V by 1 base and J by 4 bases, and 10 bases separated the two germline ends. Looked up from germline, CDR1 is SGHVS and CDR2 is FQNEAQ. This CDR3 comprises 14 residues. CDR3 DNA sequence: TGTGCCAGCAGCTTAGTCGGCGGGACCACTGAAGCTTTCTTT. Residues: CASSLVGGTTEAFF.

This chain connects TRBV29-1 to TRBJ2-6; no clear D gene. Trimming took off 5 bases at V and 0 bases at J, with 14 bases between the two ends. The CDR3 totals 16 residues. Germline CDR1 and CDR2: SQVTM and ANQGSEA. CDR3 protein: CSVSADGYSGANVLTF. CDR3 DNA sequence: TGCAGCGTTTCTGCAGACGGGTACTCTGGGGCCAACGTCCTGACTTTC.

The chain recombines TRBV27 with TRBJ2-1; D not resolved. This CDR3 is built from 14 residues. The germline V gene has CDR1 MNHEY and CDR2 SMNVEV (reference sequence). V dropped 5 bases and J dropped 6 bases, with 14 bases sitting between them. Here the CDR3 reads CASSQVRWSNEQFF. The DNA for the CDR3 is TGTGCCAGCAGTCAGGTCAGGTGGTCCAATGAGCAGTTCTTC.

This clonotype was observed many times. The chain employs TRBV6-1 and TRBJ2-7; 8 bases agree with TRBD2. CDR1 and CDR2 (germline): MNHNS, SASEGT. Trimming at V came to 5 bases and at J to 8 bases, leaving 11 bases not matched to a gene. The CDR3 has 14 amino acids. The CDR3 loop is CASSPGVVAGKQYF. Here the CDR3 DNA reads TGTGCCAGCAGTCCCGGGGTGGTAGCGGGGAAGCAGTACTTC.

In this sample, this clonotype turned up a few times. J is TRBJ2-7 and V is TRBV7-8; D not certain. V was clipped by 5 bases and J by 3 bases, with 17 bases between them. This CDR3 comprises 15 residues. The germline V gene has CDR1 SGHVS and CDR2 FQNEAQ. The CDR3 region is CASSPRKALSYEQYF. CDR3 sequence (DNA): TGTGCCAGCAGCCCAAGAAAGGCGCTAAGCTACGAGCAGTACTTC.

This chain joins TRBV28 and TRBJ1-2; D possibly corresponds to TRBD1 (5 bases). V gave up 7 bases and J gave up 4 bases, with 10 bases separating them. The germline CDR1 and CDR2 sequences are MDHEN and SYDVKM. CDR3 length: 12 residues. This CDR3 is CASNGGGYGYTF. DNA of the CDR3: TGTGCCAGCAATGGGGGAGGCTATGGCTACACCTTC.

The chain has TRBV7-2 and TRBJ2-5; D is uncertain. The CDR3 runs to 15 residues. CDR1 SGHTA and CDR2 FQGNSA come from the germline V gene. V gave up 2 bases and J gave up 2 bases, with 12 bases separating them. The CDR3 sequence is CASSLNPTGQETQYF. As DNA, the CDR3 is TGTGCCAGCAGCTTAAATCCTACCGGTCAAGAGACCCAGTACTTC.

The rearrangement links TRBV28 to TRBJ1-2; the D gene is possibly TRBD1 (6 bases). This CDR3 is built from 14 residues. The V gene lost 6 bases and the J gene lost 4 bases, with 15 bases spanning the gap. Per germline, CDR1 MDHEN and CDR2 SYDVKM. This chain's CDR3 is CASRQGRKLYGYTF. CDR3 nucleotides: TGTGCCAGCAGGCAGGGGAGGAAACTCTATGGCTACACCTTC.

V and J are TRBV9 and TRBJ2-1; D gene ambiguous. CDR1 and CDR2 (germline): SGDLS, YYNGEE. Trimming cost V 0 bases and J 11 bases, with 12 bases left between them. This CDR3 spans 13 amino acids. CDR3 in amino acids: CASSVVIDPKQFF. CDR3 DNA: TGTGCCAGCAGCGTAGTAATCGACCCTAAGCAGTTCTTC. Complete variable domain (other parts from reference TRBV9 and TRBJ2-1): DSGVTQTPKHLITATGQRVTLRCSPRSGDLSVYWYQQSLDQGLQFLIQYYNGEERAKGNILERFSAQQFPDLHSELNLSSLELGDSALYFCASSVVIDPKQFFGPGTRLTVL.

This clonotype was seen many times. This rearrangement joins TRBV6-6 to TRBJ1-2, with TRBD1 identical over 8 bases. The germline V gene has CDR1 MNHNY and CDR2 SVGAGI (reference sequence). J was trimmed by 8 bases and V by 2 bases; bases with no gene match: 4. The length of the CDR3 is 13 residues. Here the CDR3 DNA reads TGTGCCAGCAGTTACCCGACAGGGGTCGGCTACACCTTC. This sequence encodes CASSYPTGVGYTF.

The chain carries TRBV19 and TRBJ2-5; 7 positions agree with TRBD2. V shed 0 bases and J 5 bases; nucleotides not matched to a gene: 0. The germline V gene encodes CDR1 LNHDA and CDR2 SQIVND (reference sequence). This CDR3 is built from 13 residues. The chain's CDR3 is CASSIERGETQYF. Written as DNA, the CDR3 is TGTGCCAGTAGTATAGAGCGGGGGGAGACCCAGTACTTC.

The chain has TRBV9 and TRBJ1-5; D perhaps matches TRBD1 (5 bases). Trimming cost V 0 bases and J 1 base, with 8 bases left between them. The CDR3 loop spans 15 amino acids. Germline V gene sequence: CDR1 SGDLS, CDR2 YYNGEE. As DNA, the CDR3 is TGTGCCAGCAGCGTAGCCGGGGGGAGCAATCAGCCCCAGCATTTT. Its translation is CASSVAGGSNQPQHF.

Only a few counts were recorded for this clonotype. This chain uses TRBV7-2 with TRBJ1-2; tentatively, D is TRBD1 (6 bases). The CDR3 length is 15 residues. V lost 5 bases to trimming and J lost 6 bases, with 19 bases between them. Germline V gives CDR1 SGHTA, CDR2 FQGNSA. The CDR3 DNA is TGTGCCAGCAGCCCCAGGGGTACCTCCTTAGATGGCTACACCTTC. Encoded protein: CASSPRGTSLDGYTF.

This clonotype was picked up many times. The V call is TRBV4-3, the J call TRBJ2-7, with D hard to call. This CDR3 is 16 amino acids long. Germline values: CDR1 LGHNA, CDR2 YSLEER. The V end lost 0 bases, the J end lost 1 base, and 13 bases lay between the germline ends. The CDR3 sequence is CASSQDLGGSSYEQYF. DNA for the CDR3: TGCGCCAGCAGCCAAGATCTAGGTGGCAGTTCCTACGAGCAGTACTTC.

The genes are TRBV6-2 or TRBV6-3 and TRBJ1-5; D is possibly TRBD1 (6 bases). Between the trimmed V and J ends, which lost 2 bases and 7 bases, there was a span of 18 bases. The germline V gene has CDR1 MNHEY and CDR2 SVGEGT. The CDR3 runs to 16 residues. The CDR3 sequence: CASSYGWGQGDQPQHF. The CDR3 nucleotides read TGTGCCAGCAGTTACGGCTGGGGGCAGGGAGACCAGCCCCAGCATTTT.

The chain links TRBV7-8 to TRBJ2-3; the D is unclear. CDR3 length: 15 amino acids. Germline V gene data show CDR1 as SGHVS and CDR2 as FQNEAQ. V lost 1 base to trimming and J lost 0 bases, with 8 bases between them. CDR3 protein: CASSLEVVSTDTQYF. For the CDR3, the DNA is TGTGCCAGCAGCTTAGAGGTGGTTAGCACAGATACGCAGTATTTT.

In this sample, this clonotype turned up a few times. V is TRBV7-2 and J is TRBJ1-1, with a weak D call TRBD1 (6 bases). V was shortened by 1 base and J by 0 bases, with 12 bases between the two germline ends. The CDR3 spans 16 residues. Germline CDR1 and CDR2: SGHTA and FQGNSA. CDR3 bases: TGTGCCAGCAGCTTAGATCCAGGGGTCATGAACACTGAAGCTTTCTTT. Translated, it gives CASSLDPGVMNTEAFF.

The genes are TRBV10-3 and TRBJ1-1; D perhaps matches TRBD1 (6 bases). This CDR3 has 15 residues. V was cut by 4 bases and J by 5 bases, with 17 bases left in between. Germline V gives CDR1 ENHRY, CDR2 SYGVKD. CDR3 nucleotides: TGTGCCATCAGTGTAGCGGCAGGGGAAAGAACTGAAGCTTTCTTT. Its translation is CAISVAAGERTEAFF.

This clonotype appeared many times. This chain uses TRBV29-1 with TRBJ2-2; the D is unclear. CDR1 is SQVTM, CDR2 ANQGSEA, per germline. The CDR3 length is 14 residues. Trimming took off 4 bases at V and 1 base at J, with 10 bases between the two ends. CDR3 in DNA: TGCAGCGTTGGGCTTGACCGGAACACCGGGGAGCTGTTTTTT. Residues: CSVGLDRNTGELFF.

The chain recombines TRBV6-1 with TRBJ2-4; perhaps TRBD2 as D (6 bases). This CDR3 contains 14 residues. Per germline, CDR1 MNHNS and CDR2 SASEGT. V was shortened by 0 bases and J by 6 bases, with 9 bases between the two germline ends. CDR3 residues: CASSEAGGVNIQYF. In DNA, the CDR3 is TGTGCCAGCAGTGAAGCAGGCGGGGTAAACATTCAGTACTTC.

The chain has TRBV4-1 and TRBJ2-1, with D uncertain. The germline V and J ends were trimmed by 0 bases and 8 bases, with 5 bases remaining between them. This CDR3 region has 12 residues. From germline, CDR1 is MGHRA and CDR2 YSYEKL. CDR3: CASSQESHEQFF. The CDR3 DNA follows: TGCGCCAGCAGCCAAGAATCCCATGAGCAGTTCTTC.

The chain has TRBV5-6 and TRBJ2-2; D gene ambiguous. The V end was cut by 5 bases, the J end by 6 bases, with 11 bases between. The CDR3 contains 13 residues. CDR1 SGHDT and CDR2 YYEEEE come from the germline V gene. CDR3 sequence: CASRRAIAGELFF. The DNA of the CDR3 is TGTGCCAGCAGGCGAGCGATCGCCGGGGAGCTGTTTTTT.

The chain recombines TRBV7-6 with TRBJ2-5; 10 nucleotides align to TRBD2. The germline gives CDR1 SGHVS, CDR2 FNYEAQ. Germline trimming cut 0 bases from V and 5 bases from J; bases unmatched to any gene: 12. The CDR3 totals 18 residues. DNA of the CDR3: TGTGCCAGCAGCTTAGCGCAAATAGCGGGAGGACTTGGGGAGACCCAGTACTTC. Protein: CASSLAQIAGGLGETQYF.

The chain combines TRBV10-2 with TRBJ1-1; no clear D gene. Germline lookup yields CDR1 WSHSY and CDR2 SAAADI. Between the trimmed V and J ends, which lost 4 bases and 4 bases, there was a span of 13 bases. This CDR3 region has 14 residues. The CDR3 loop reads CASSAGLRATEAFF. DNA of the CDR3: TGCGCCAGCAGTGCCGGACTCCGGGCCACTGAAGCTTTCTTT.

In this sample, this clonotype turned up a few times. V usage is TRBV4-2 and J usage is TRBJ2-7, with a possible D match to TRBD2 (5 bases). V lost 0 bases, J lost 2 bases, and 17 bases lay in between. This CDR3 contains 17 residues. In germline, CDR1 is LGHNA, CDR2 YNFKEQ. The CDR3 DNA sequence: TGTGCCAGCAGCCAAGATCCAACGGGGTCTTTTGCCTACGAGCAGTACTTC. This encodes CASSQDPTGSFAYEQYF.